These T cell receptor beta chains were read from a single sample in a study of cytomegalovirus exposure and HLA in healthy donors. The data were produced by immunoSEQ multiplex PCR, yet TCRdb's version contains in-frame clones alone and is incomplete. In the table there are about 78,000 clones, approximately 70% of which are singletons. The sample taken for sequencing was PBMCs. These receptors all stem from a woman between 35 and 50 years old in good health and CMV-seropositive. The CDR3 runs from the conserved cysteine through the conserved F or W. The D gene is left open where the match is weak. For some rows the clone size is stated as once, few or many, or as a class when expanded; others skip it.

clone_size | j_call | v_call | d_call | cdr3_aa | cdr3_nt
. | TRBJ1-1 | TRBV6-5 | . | CASRVRGQQNTEAFF | TGTGCCAGCAGGGTGAGGGGACAACAGAACACTGAAGCTTTCTTT
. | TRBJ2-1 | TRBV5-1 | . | CASSLVYNEQFF | TGCGCCAGCAGCTTGGTATACAATGAGCAGTTCTTC
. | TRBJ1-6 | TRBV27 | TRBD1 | CASRPGTGSNSPLHF | TGTGCCAGCAGACCCGGGACAGGCTCCAATTCACCCCTCCACTTT
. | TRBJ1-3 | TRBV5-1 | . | CASSSDSSSGNTIYF | TGCGCCAGCAGCTCGGACAGTAGCTCTGGAAACACCATATATTTT
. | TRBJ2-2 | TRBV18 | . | CASSHFEGDTGELFF | TGTGCCAGCTCACACTTTGAAGGGGACACCGGGGAGCTGTTTTTT
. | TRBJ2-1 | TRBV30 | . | CACQGDVDEQFF | TGTGCCTGTCAAGGAGATGTCGATGAGCAGTTCTTC
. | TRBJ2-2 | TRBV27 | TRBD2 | CASRGGDSRPIDTGELFF | TGTGCCAGCAGGGGGGGGGACTCCCGCCCGATAGACACCGGGGAGCTGTTTTTT
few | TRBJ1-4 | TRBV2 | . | CASSEGTDNEKLFF | TGTGCCAGCAGTGAAGGGACAGACAATGAAAAACTGTTTTTT
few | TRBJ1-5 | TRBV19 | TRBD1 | CASSMGQGGNQPQHF | TGTGCCAGTAGTATGGGACAGGGAGGCAATCAGCCCCAGCATTTT
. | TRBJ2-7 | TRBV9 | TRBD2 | CASSVEGGGLYEQYF | TGTGCCAGCAGCGTAGAAGGCGGGGGGCTCTACGAGCAGTACTTC
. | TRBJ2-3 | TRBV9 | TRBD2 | CASSGGLAGATDTQYF | TGTGCCAGCAGCGGCGGACTAGCGGGGGCCACAGATACGCAGTATTTT
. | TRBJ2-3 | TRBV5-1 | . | CASSLAGEDTQYF | TGCGCCAGCAGCTTGGCAGGGGAAGATACGCAGTATTTT
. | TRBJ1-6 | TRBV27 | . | CASSPGSSYNSPLHF | TGTGCCAGCAGTCCGGGGAGCTCCTATAATTCACCCCTCCACTTT
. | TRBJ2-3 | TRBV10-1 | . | CASSGSGLTDTQYF | TGCGCCAGCAGTGGAAGCGGCCTCACAGATACGCAGTATTTT
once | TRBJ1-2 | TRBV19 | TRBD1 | CASKSGGSHYGYTF | TGTGCCAGTAAATCAGGGGGCTCTCACTATGGCTACACCTTC
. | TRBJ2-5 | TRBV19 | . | CASSLPTGETQYF | TGTGCCAGTAGTCTCCCTACGGGGGAGACCCAGTACTTC
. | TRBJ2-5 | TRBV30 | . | CAWSVRRRETQYF | TGTGCCTGGAGTGTAAGGAGAAGGGAGACCCAGTACTTC
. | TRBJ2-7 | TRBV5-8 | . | CASSLRLTGVYEQYF | TGTGCCAGCAGCTTGAGACTTACCGGGGTCTACGAGCAGTACTTC
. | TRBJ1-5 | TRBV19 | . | CASSISQLYQPQHF | TGTGCCAGTAGTATTTCGCAGTTATATCAGCCCCAGCATTTT
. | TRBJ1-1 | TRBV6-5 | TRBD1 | CASSRDRGMNTEAFF | TGTGCCAGCAGTCGGGACAGGGGAATGAACACTGAAGCTTTCTTT
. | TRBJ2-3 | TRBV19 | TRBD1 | CASSIGGQAISTDTQYF | TGTGCCAGTAGTATTGGGGGACAGGCAATAAGCACAGATACGCAGTATTTT
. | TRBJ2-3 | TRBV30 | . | CAWSGTPISTDTQYF | TGTGCCTGGAGCGGGACACCGATTAGCACAGATACGCAGTATTTT
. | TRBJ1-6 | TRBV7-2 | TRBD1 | CASSFRTGGSAPLHF | TGTGCCAGCAGCTTCAGGACAGGGGGCTCGGCACCCCTCCACTTT
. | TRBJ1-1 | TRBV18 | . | CASSPSGRTREGTEAFF | TGTGCCAGCTCACCGTCAGGGAGGACCCGGGAGGGCACTGAAGCTTTCTTT
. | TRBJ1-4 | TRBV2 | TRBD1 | CASILRHPRGTVNEKLFF | TGTGCCAGCATTCTGAGACACCCCCGTGGGACAGTAAATGAAAAACTGTTTTTT
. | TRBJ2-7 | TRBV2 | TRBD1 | CASSPTGGSYEQYF | TGTGCCAGCAGTCCCACAGGGGGGTCCTACGAGCAGTACTTC
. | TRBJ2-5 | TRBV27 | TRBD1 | CASSLHPGGVGAETQYF | TGTGCCAGCAGTCTACACCCAGGGGGCGTAGGGGCTGAGACCCAGTACTTC
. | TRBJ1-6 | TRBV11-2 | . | CASSVDRGPLHF | TGTGCCAGCAGCGTGGACCGGGGGCCCCTCCACTTT